These 23 T cell receptor beta chains originate from one sample sequenced in a study of cytomegalovirus exposure and HLA in healthy donors. The study ran its PCR with 60 Vbeta and 13 Jbeta primers. Repertoires were generated with immunoSEQ multiplex PCR, while TCRdb's copy carries only in-frame clones and drops some. In the table there are about 150,000 clones, roughly 75% of which are singletons. The sequenced material came from PBMCs. Receptors were obtained from a man aged 25-45 years in good health.

This chain connects TRBV5-4 to TRBJ1-2; TRBD1 might be the D (5 bases). CDR3 size: 15 residues. The V and J ends lost 3 bases and 6 bases respectively, with 18 bases between them. Germline V gene data show CDR1 as SGHNT and CDR2 as YYREEE (reference sequence). CDR3: CASSSQGERIHGYTF. The DNA for the CDR3 is TGTGCCAGCAGCTCTCAGGGTGAGCGTATCCATGGCTACACCTTC. The full variable domain, with the rest looked up from reference TRBV5-4 and TRBJ1-2, is ETGVTQSPTHLIKTRGQQVTLRCSSQSGHNTVSWYQQALGQGPQFIFQYYREEENGRGNFPPRFSGLQFPNYSSELNVNALELDDSALYLCASSSQGERIHGYTFGSGTRLTVV.

The chain uses TRBV30 and TRBJ2-3; 13 bases match TRBD2. CDR1 and CDR2 from the germline V gene are GTSNPN and SVGIG (reference sequence). CDR3 size: 17 residues. The J segment lost 4 bases and the V segment lost 2 bases, leaving 9 bases of the junction unmatched. The CDR3 spells CAWSNSWTSGSADTQYF. The DNA for the CDR3 is TGTGCCTGGAGTAACTCATGGACTAGCGGGAGCGCAGATACGCAGTATTTT.

The V and J genes are TRBV27 and TRBJ2-1, with a possible D match to TRBD1 (7 bases). The V end was cut by 2 bases, the J end by 7 bases, with 18 bases between. The CDR3 is made up of 16 amino acids. The germline V gene encodes CDR1 MNHEY and CDR2 SMNVEV (reference sequence). CDR3 sequence (DNA): TGTGCCAGCAGTTTAGCGACAGGGAGGCTTTGGAATGAGCAGTTCTTC. Its translation is CASSLATGRLWNEQFF.

This clone came up a few times. CDR3 nucleotides: TGTGCCAGCAGCTTAGCTAAGTCCTCAGGGACCCAGTACTTC. It encodes CASSLAKSSGTQYF. The genes are TRBV7-9 and TRBJ2-5; D gene ambiguous. Trimming took off 0 bases at V and 7 bases at J, with 12 bases between the two ends. This CDR3 contains 14 residues. Germline CDR1 is SEHNR and CDR2 is FQNEAQ (reference sequence).

With respect to this clone: Distinct nucleotide sequences in the sample also encode this CDR3. The chain employs TRBV28 and TRBJ1-5, with 7 bases that match TRBD1. The CDR3 is 13 amino acids. V lost 4 bases and J lost 4; bases outside the gene matches: 1. Germline V gives CDR1 MDHEN, CDR2 SYDVKM. In nucleotides, the CDR3 is TGTGCCAGCAGTTGGACAGGTAATCAGCCCCAGCATTTT. Amino acids: CASSWTGNQPQHF. Together with reference TRBV28 and TRBJ1-5, the CDR3 gives the full variable domain: DVKVTQSSRYLVKRTGEKVFLECVQDMDHENMFWYRQDPGLGLRLIYFSYDVKMKEKGDIPEGYSVSREKKERFSLILESASTNQTSMYLCASSWTGNQPQHFGDGTRLSIL.

This chain uses TRBV9 with TRBJ2-3; a possible D gene is TRBD2 (6 bases). The CDR3 is 16 amino acids. Germline CDR1 and CDR2: SGDLS and YYNGEE. V dropped 4 bases and J dropped 4 bases, with 19 bases sitting between them. The CDR3 DNA is TGTGCCAGCAGCACACTGGAGGGAGGTGTGGCAGATACGCAGTATTTT. Protein product: CASSTLEGGVADTQYF.

The rearrangement joins TRBV6-5 to TRBJ2-7, with TRBD2 as a possible D gene (5 bases). Germline values: CDR1 MNHEY, CDR2 SVGAGI. The V end lost 6 bases, the J end lost 2 bases, and 17 bases lay between the germline ends. The CDR3 is made up of 15 amino acids. DNA for the CDR3: TGTGCCAGCAGCCTTGAGCGGAAACCTGCCTACGAGCAGTACTTC. Amino acids: CASSLERKPAYEQYF.

This clone was observed a few times. V usage is TRBV6-1 and J usage is TRBJ2-2, with 8 bases fitting TRBD1. V was clipped by 7 bases and J by 3 bases; unmatched bases: 4. The CDR3 runs 14 residues. CDR1 is MNHNS and CDR2 is SASEGT in the germline V gene. CDR3 DNA sequence: TGTGCCAGCATGACAGGGGAAGACACCGGGGAGCTGTTTTTT. This sequence encodes CASMTGEDTGELFF.

The J gene is TRBJ2-7, the V gene TRBV19; 11 positions match TRBD2. The J segment lost 7 bases and the V segment lost 8 bases, leaving 10 bases of the junction unmatched. From germline, CDR1 is LNHDA and CDR2 SQIVND (reference sequence). This CDR3 contains 14 residues. The CDR3 spells CASEYSGRAGEQYF. CDR3 in DNA: TGTGCCAGTGAATATAGCGGGAGGGCCGGGGAGCAGTACTTC. The variable domain in full, with the rest retrieved from reference TRBV19 and TRBJ2-7, is DGGITQSPKYLFRKEGQNVTLSCEQNLNHDAMYWYRQDPGQGLRLIYYSQIVNDFQKGDIAEGYSVSREKKESFPLTVTSAQKNPTAFYLCASEYSGRAGEQYFGPGTRLTVT.

V usage is TRBV25-1 and J usage is TRBJ1-5; D is possibly TRBD1 (5 bases). V was clipped by 4 bases and J by 2 bases, with 6 bases between them. The germline CDR1 and CDR2 sequences are MGHDK and SYGVNS. This CDR3 spans 13 amino acids. CDR3 bases: TGTGCCAGCAGTGTACAGGGCAATCAGCCCCAGCATTTT. Protein sequence: CASSVQGNQPQHF.

The chain is built from TRBV18 and TRBJ2-1; TRBD1 matches 9 bases. With V trimmed by 3 bases and J by 5 bases, 5 bases remained unmatched. Looked up from germline, CDR1 is KGHSH and CDR2 is LQKENI. This CDR3 has 15 amino acids. Here the CDR3 reads CASSPPGQGHNEQFF. Written as DNA, the CDR3 is TGTGCCAGCTCACCGCCGGGACAGGGCCACAATGAGCAGTTCTTC. The variable domain in full, completed from reference TRBV18 and TRBJ2-1, reads NAGVMQNPRHLVRRRGQEARLRCSPMKGHSHVYWYRQLPEEGLKFMVYLQKENIIDESGMPKERFSAEFPKEGPSILRIQQVVRGDSAAYFCASSPPGQGHNEQFFGPGTRLTVL.

V usage is TRBV5-4 and J usage is TRBJ2-3; 13 nucleotides align to TRBD2. CDR1 is SGHNT, CDR2 YYREEE, per germline (reference sequence). The CDR3 covers 16 residues. V trimming: 3 bases; J trimming: 3 bases; junction bases outside the gene matches: 4. The DNA of the CDR3 is TGTGCCAGCAGCTGGGGACTAGCGGGAACGACAGATACGCAGTATTTT. As protein: CASSWGLAGTTDTQYF.

The V call is TRBV28, the J call TRBJ2-6, with D maybe TRBD2 (6 bases). This CDR3 is built from 15 residues. The ends were cut back, 11 bases at V and 1 base at J, with 15 bases in the middle. Germline V gene data show CDR1 as MDHEN and CDR2 as SYDVKM. This CDR3 reads CAAGGSGSGANVLTF. Here the CDR3 DNA reads TGTGCCGCCGGGGGATCGGGGTCTGGGGCCAACGTCCTGACTTTC.

This CDR3 reads CASSLRSSVTGELFF. As DNA, the CDR3 is TGTGCCAGCAGCTTAAGGTCTAGCGTCACCGGGGAGCTGTTTTTT. The chain couples TRBV7-2 to TRBJ2-2, with D perhaps matching TRBD2 (6 bases). With 2 bases removed from V and 4 bases from J, the gap between germline ends came to 11 bases. The CDR3 is made up of 15 amino acids. Germline CDR1 reads SGHTA; CDR2 reads FQGNSA.

The chain employs TRBV20-1 and TRBJ2-5; D gene uncertain. V shed 3 bases and J shed 5 bases, with 4 bases lying between them. Germline lookup yields CDR1 DFQATT and CDR2 SNEGSKA (reference sequence). CDR3 size: 10 residues. CDR3 bases: TGCAGTGCTAGTCAGGAGACCCAGTACTTC. It translates to CSASQETQYF.

The chain recombines TRBV7-2 with TRBJ2-7; D is possibly TRBD1 (6 bases). Germline loops: CDR1 SGHTA, CDR2 FQGNSA. Trimming left V 2 bases short and J 3 bases short, with 8 bases between. The length of the CDR3 is 13 residues. The CDR3 region is CASSLMTGYEQYF. The CDR3 nucleotides read TGTGCCAGCAGCTTAATGACAGGCTACGAGCAGTACTTC.

CDR3 sequence: CASSKSGTGGYGYTF. The CDR3 DNA follows: TGTGCCAGCAGCAAATCCGGGACAGGGGGGTATGGCTACACCTTC. The rearrangement links TRBV5-8 to TRBJ1-2; 11 bases are shared with TRBD1. Germline values: CDR1 SGHTS, CDR2 YDEGEE. This CDR3 has 15 residues. V trimming: 4 bases; J trimming: 5 bases; junction bases outside the gene matches: 7.

This CDR3 is CAWRTSGADTQYF. Written as DNA, the CDR3 is TGTGCCTGGAGAACTAGCGGAGCGGATACGCAGTATTTT. V gene TRBV30 combines with J gene TRBJ2-3; the match to TRBD2 covers 8 bases. Trimming removed 3 bases from V and 6 bases from J; junction bases left unmatched: 5. The germline V gene encodes CDR1 GTSNPN and CDR2 SVGIG (reference sequence). The CDR3 is made up of 13 amino acids.

The chain carries TRBV30 and TRBJ2-1; weak D call: TRBD2 (6 bases). Trimming removed 3 bases at V and 7 bases at J, with 13 bases between. Germline values: CDR1 GTSNPN, CDR2 SVGIG (reference sequence). The CDR3 totals 13 residues. The CDR3 nucleotides read TGTGCCTGGAGCAGGGACTGGGGGAATGAGCAGTTCTTC. It encodes CAWSRDWGNEQFF.

This clone was counted once. The chain combines TRBV4-3 with TRBJ2-2, with D possibly TRBD2 on 6 matching bases. Germline loops: CDR1 LGHNA, CDR2 YSLEER. V was cut by 0 bases and J by 5 bases, with 16 bases left in between. The CDR3 has 17 amino acids. The DNA of the CDR3 is TGCGCCAGCAGCCAAGATGGTGGCGGGATGGGGACCGGGGAGCTGTTTTTT. Encoded protein: CASSQDGGGMGTGELFF.

This clone appeared once. The chain employs TRBV28 and TRBJ2-6; D might be TRBD2 (7 bases). V lost 5 bases, J lost 2 bases, and 13 bases lay in between. Germline CDR1 MDHEN, CDR2 SYDVKM. CDR3 length equals 16 residues. The CDR3 is CASSVGGAPGANVLTF. The CDR3 bases are TGTGCCAGCAGTGTAGGGGGGGCGCCTGGGGCCAACGTCCTGACTTTC. Filled out from reference TRBV28 and TRBJ2-6, the complete variable domain reads DVKVTQSSRYLVKRTGEKVFLECVQDMDHENMFWYRQDPGLGLRLIYFSYDVKMKEKGDIPEGYSVSREKKERFSLILESASTNQTSMYLCASSVGGAPGANVLTFGAGSRLTVL.

The J gene is TRBJ1-2, the V gene TRBV4-1; TRBD1 is a possible D gene (6 bases). Per germline, CDR1 MGHRA and CDR2 YSYEKL. Trimming stripped 3 bases from V and 0 bases from J, with 11 bases between. CDR3 length: 15 amino acids. The DNA for the CDR3 is TGCGCCAGCAGCCAGGCCGACAGGACTAACTATGGCTACACCTTC. This encodes CASSQADRTNYGYTF.

The chain links TRBV5-6 to TRBJ1-6; no reliable D call. This CDR3 is built from 13 residues. CDR1 is SGHDT and CDR2 is YYEEEE in the germline V gene. V was trimmed by 4 bases and J by 6 bases, leaving 8 bases between them. The CDR3 reads CASSREINSPLHF. In DNA, the CDR3 is TGTGCCAGCAGCCGGGAGATTAATTCACCCCTCCACTTT.